This T cell receptor (beta chain) was observed in a study of spatial heterogeneity in lung cancer. Every cDNA TCR molecule received its own unique molecular identifier. In TCRdb, the 5' RACE reads were re-called with MiXCR into one record per CDR3 protein. The sample holds about 80,000 distinct CDR3 sequences, approximately 8.1% seen once. Trimming stripped 4 bases from V and 0 bases from J, with 4 bases between. Germline CDR1 SQVTM, CDR2 ANQGSEA. CDR3 length: 12 amino acids. As to time point: sample taken at primary tumor resection. The cohort: 70 to 75 early-stage, untreated non-small cell lung cancer patients. In each case, whole RNA from tumor, nontumor lung or frozen PBMC was sequenced unsorted. This clonotype was counted ten times or more.

The receptor was derived from a male donor with early-stage non-small cell lung cancer. Specimen: PBMCs, collected at surgery. V gene TRBV29-1 combines with J gene TRBJ1-3, with D unclear. The CDR3 loop is CSVGLSGNTIYF. In DNA form, the CDR3 reads TGCAGCGTTGGACTCTCTGGAAACACCATATATTTT.